This is a list of T cell receptor beta chains from one sample in a study of cytomegalovirus exposure and HLA in healthy donors. Sequenced by immunoSEQ multiplex PCR; TCRdb stores in-frame clones only, minus some. The sample consists of fewer than 200,000 clones, roughly 87% of them appearing once. The sample taken for sequencing was PBMCs. All receptors come from a girl under three years old in good health and CMV-seronegative. Both conserved end residues are part of each CDR3. Each record gives: D gene, V gene, J gene, clone size, CDR3 DNA, CDR3 protein. A D gene is named only where the DNA matches it firmly. Clone size is stated in some rows and not others, as once, few, many or a class when expanded.

TRBD2	TRBV5-1	TRBJ2-1	-	TGCGCCAGCAGCCTTGCTAGCGGGAGTTCCTACAATGAGCAGTTCTTC	CASSLASGSSYNEQFF
TRBD1	TRBV4-2	TRBJ2-5	-	TGTGCCAGCAGCCAAGCCAGGGGGCCCCAAGAGACCCAGTACTTC	CASSQARGPQETQYF
-	TRBV13	TRBJ2-2	-	TGTGCCAGCAGCTTAGCTCTTACCGGGGAGCTGTTTTTT	CASSLALTGELFF
TRBD2	TRBV10-1	TRBJ2-7	-	TGCGCCAGCAGTGACAGGCTAGCGGGGGACGAGCAGTACTTC	CASSDRLAGDEQYF
-	TRBV5-5	TRBJ2-7	-	TGTGCCAGCAGCTCCCGGGACTTCTCCTACGAGCAGTACTTC	CASSSRDFSYEQYF
TRBD2	TRBV10-2	TRBJ2-5	-	TGCGCCAGCAGTTTAGCGGGGAAGGAGACCCAGTACTTC	CASSLAGKETQYF
TRBD2	TRBV5-1	TRBJ2-1	-	TGCGCCACCAGCCCACTAGCGGGGTCCTACAATGAGCAGTTCTTC	CATSPLAGSYNEQFF
-	TRBV7-9	TRBJ2-1	-	TGTGCCAGCAGCTTACGACAGTTCCATAGCTCCTACAATGAGCAGTTCTTC	CASSLRQFHSSYNEQFF
-	TRBV9	TRBJ1-3	few	TGTGCCAGCAGCGTAGAAAGGCGGGCCTCTGGAAACACCATATATTTT	CASSVERRASGNTIYF
-	TRBV11-3	TRBJ1-5	-	TGTGCCAGCAGCTTAGAGATCCAGGGAATTGGGAATCAGCCCCAGCATTTT	CASSLEIQGIGNQPQHF
TRBD2	TRBV7-2	TRBJ2-7	-	TGTGCCAGCAGCCGCAAAGCAATCTCCGGGACTAGCGGGATCTACGAGCAGTACTTC	CASSRKAISGTSGIYEQYF
-	TRBV7-9	TRBJ1-1	-	TGTTCCAGCAGCTCGAGAGAAACTGAAGCTTTCTTT	CSSSSRETEAFF
-	TRBV27	TRBJ2-2	-	TGTGCCAGCAGTTTCCGCACCGGGGAGCTGTTTTTT	CASSFRTGELFF
-	TRBV9	TRBJ2-1	-	TGTGCCAGCAGCGTAGATGGCAGTTTGTACAATGAGCAGTTCTTC	CASSVDGSLYNEQFF
-	TRBV2	TRBJ1-1	-	TGTGCCAGCATAGGGGGTCTGAACACTGAAGCTTTCTTT	CASIGGLNTEAFF
-	TRBV27	TRBJ1-6	-	TGTGCCAGCAGTTTAGAAGCCCCAGGGCCTATTAATTCACCCCTCCACTTT	CASSLEAPGPINSPLHF
-	TRBV9	TRBJ1-2	-	TGTGCCAGCAAAGGGGGTACGTCTGGCTACACCTTC	CASKGGTSGYTF
-	TRBV5-1	TRBJ2-2	-	TGCGCCACCAGAGGCGCGGGAAACACCGGGGAGCTGTTTTTT	CATRGAGNTGELFF
TRBD2	TRBV13	TRBJ2-1	few	TGTGCCAGCAGTTGGGGACTAGCGGGGGTCTACAATGAGCAGTTCTTC	CASSWGLAGVYNEQFF
-	TRBV18	TRBJ1-2	-	TGTGCCAGCTCACATACAGAGAGCTATGGCTACACCTTC	CASSHTESYGYTF
TRBD2	TRBV5-6	TRBJ2-3	-	TGTGCCAGCAGGGAACTAGCGGGAGGCACAGATACGCAGTATTTT	CASRELAGGTDTQYF
-	TRBV28	TRBJ1-2	once	TGTGCCAGCAGATATCCAGGTTTCTTCTATGGCTACACCTTC	CASRYPGFFYGYTF
-	TRBV9	TRBJ2-1	-	TGTGCCAGCAGCGTAGAGGAGGGGGCGGTCCACAATGAGCAGTTCTTC	CASSVEEGAVHNEQFF